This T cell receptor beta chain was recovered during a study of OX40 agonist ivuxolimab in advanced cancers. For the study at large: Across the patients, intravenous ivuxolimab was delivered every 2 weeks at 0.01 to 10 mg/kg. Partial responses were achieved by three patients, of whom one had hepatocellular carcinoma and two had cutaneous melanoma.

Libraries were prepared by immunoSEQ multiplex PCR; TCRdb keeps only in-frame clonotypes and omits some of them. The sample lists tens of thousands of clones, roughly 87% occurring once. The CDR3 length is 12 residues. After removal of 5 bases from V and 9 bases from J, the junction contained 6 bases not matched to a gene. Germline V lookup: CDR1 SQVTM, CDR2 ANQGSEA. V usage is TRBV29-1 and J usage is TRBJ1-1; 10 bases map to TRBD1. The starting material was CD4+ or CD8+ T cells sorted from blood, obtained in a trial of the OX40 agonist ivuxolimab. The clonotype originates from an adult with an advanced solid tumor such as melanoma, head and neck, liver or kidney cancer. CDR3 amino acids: CSVHGQGVKAFF. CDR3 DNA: TGCAGCGTTCATGGACAGGGGGTTAAAGCTTTCTTT.